This T cell receptor (beta chain) was recovered during a study of blood T cell repertoires in COVID-19. In the study overall: Acute and convalescent COVID-19 specimens originated in the United States, Italy and Spain. Nucleic acid was either cDNA or gDNA, and it came from T cells, B-cell-depleted T cells, or PBMCs.

Authors' analysis steps: Reference gene primer amplification gave nucleated cell count estimates. Some clones are missing from TCRdb's copy, which holds only in-frame ones; the method was immunoSEQ multiplex PCR. D and trimming come from the DNA, and the V and J calls and clone size come from that table. The sample lists roughly 140,000 clones, 84% occurring once. This CDR3 has 13 amino acids. V lost 7 bases and J lost 1, with 13 bases in between. Germline CDR1 reads SQVTM; CDR2 reads ANQGSEA. This clonotype was obtained from a human donor in a cohort sampled during active COVID-19. This chain connects TRBV29-1 to TRBJ1-1; D not resolved. Input material: peripheral blood. DNA for the CDR3: TGCAGCGCTACCACGGGGTCGAACACTGAAGCTTTCTTT. Amino acids: CSATTGSNTEAFF.